Listed here are 9 T cell receptor beta chains from one sample, sequenced in a study of cytomegalovirus exposure and HLA in healthy donors. PCR involved 60 Vbeta and 13 Jbeta primers. Method: immunoSEQ multiplex PCR; TCRdb's copy keeps in-frame clones and lacks some. The data contain 62,000 or so clones, over 75% of them singletons. Specimen: PBMCs. Source of these receptors: a man younger than 35 in good health and CMV-seronegative.

This sequence joins TRBV10-3 and TRBJ2-2; 10 nucleotides line up with TRBD1. This CDR3 has 16 residues. The V gene's germline CDR1 is ENHRY and CDR2 SYGVKD. J lost 2 bases, V lost 3 bases, and 3 bases had no gene match. CDR3 sequence (DNA): TGTGCCATCAGTGACAGACAGGGGGCCAACACCGGGGAGCTGTTTTTT. Its translation: CAISDRQGANTGELFF.

This clone appeared a single time. This chain joins TRBV27 and TRBJ1-5; no reliable D call. Per the germline V gene, CDR1 is MNHEY and CDR2 is SMNVEV (reference sequence). Trimming shortened V by 2 bases and J by 3 bases, and 8 bases separated the two germline ends. CDR3 length: 14 amino acids. The CDR3: CASSLRGSNQPQHF. The DNA of the CDR3 is TGTGCCAGCAGTTTACGGGGTTCCAATCAGCCCCAGCATTTT.

This chain uses TRBV29-1 with TRBJ1-2; D may be TRBD1 (6 bases). This CDR3 is 12 amino acids long. V dropped 5 bases and J dropped 7 bases, with 14 bases sitting between them. Germline lookup yields CDR1 SQVTM and CDR2 ANQGSEA. The CDR3 spells CSVTWGGTGYTF. The DNA for the CDR3 is TGCAGCGTTACTTGGGGGGGCACTGGCTACACCTTC.

The rearrangement uses TRBV29-1 and TRBJ2-7; D is perhaps TRBD1 (6 bases). The ends were cut back, 3 bases at V and 0 bases at J, with 15 bases in the middle. The CDR3 contains 15 residues. Germline V gene sequence: CDR1 SQVTM, CDR2 ANQGSEA. The CDR3: CSVDRYRDTSYEQYF. CDR3 DNA sequence: TGCAGCGTTGATCGTTACCGGGACACCTCCTACGAGCAGTACTTC.

The rearrangement uses TRBV5-4 and TRBJ2-7, with 9 bases lining up with TRBD1. This CDR3 spans 16 amino acids. In germline, CDR1 is SGHNT, CDR2 YYREEE (reference sequence). V was pared by 0 bases and J by 1 base, with 5 bases of the junction left unmatched. In DNA form, the CDR3 reads TGTGCCAGCAGCTTGGAGGGACAGGGTAGATCCTACGAGCAGTACTTC. Its protein is CASSLEGQGRSYEQYF. The full variable domain, with the rest looked up from reference TRBV5-4 and TRBJ2-7, is ETGVTQSPTHLIKTRGQQVTLRCSSQSGHNTVSWYQQALGQGPQFIFQYYREEENGRGNFPPRFSGLQFPNYSSELNVNALELDDSALYLCASSLEGQGRSYEQYFGPGTRLTVT.

This clone was counted a few times. The rearrangement uses TRBV28 and TRBJ1-2; D is perhaps TRBD1 (5 bases). Germline values: CDR1 MDHEN, CDR2 SYDVKM. Trimming cost V 5 bases and J 1 base, with 11 bases left between them. CDR3 size: 14 residues. DNA for the CDR3: TGTGCCAGCAGTCCACGACAGATTAACTATGGCTACACCTTC. Amino acids: CASSPRQINYGYTF.

The rearrangement joins TRBV6-1 to TRBJ2-4; 10 bases are shared with TRBD2. CDR3 size: 12 residues. Germline V lookup: CDR1 MNHNS, CDR2 SASEGT. The CDR3 loop reads CASGGAKNIQYF. In DNA form, the CDR3 reads TGTGCTAGCGGGGGGGCCAAAAACATTCAGTACTTC.

This rearrangement joins TRBV9 to TRBJ1-4, with D maybe TRBD1 (5 bases). The CDR3 has 15 amino acids. V shed 3 bases and J shed 8 bases, with 17 bases lying between them. The germline gives CDR1 SGDLS, CDR2 YYNGEE. The CDR3 here is CASSGAGQGGEKLFF. The CDR3 DNA reads TGTGCCAGCAGCGGGGCTGGGCAGGGAGGGGAAAAACTGTTTTTT.

In its sample, this clone was seen a few times. J is TRBJ2-3 and V is TRBV7-2; D remains ambiguous. In germline, CDR1 is SGHTA, CDR2 FQGNSA. The CDR3 contains 12 residues. V dropped 5 bases and J dropped 2 bases, with 5 bases sitting between them. The CDR3 sequence: CASSPSTDTQYF. For the CDR3, the DNA is TGTGCCAGCAGCCCTTCCACAGATACGCAGTATTTT. The whole variable domain, remainder taken from reference TRBV7-2 and TRBJ2-3, is GAGVSQSPSNKVTEKGKDVELRCDPISGHTALYWYRQSLGQGLEFLIYFQGNSAPDKSGLPSDRFSAERTGGSVSTLTIQRTQQEDSAVYLCASSPSTDTQYFGPGTRLTVL.